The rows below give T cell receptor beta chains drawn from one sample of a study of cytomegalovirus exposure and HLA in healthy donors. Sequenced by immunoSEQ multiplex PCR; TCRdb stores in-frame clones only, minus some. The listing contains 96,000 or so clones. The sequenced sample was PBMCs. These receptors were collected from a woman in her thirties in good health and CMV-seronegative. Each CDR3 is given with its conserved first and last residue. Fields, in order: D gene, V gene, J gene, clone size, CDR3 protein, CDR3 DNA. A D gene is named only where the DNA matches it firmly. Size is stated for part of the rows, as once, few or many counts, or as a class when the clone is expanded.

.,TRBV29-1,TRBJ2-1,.,CSVGGLYYNEQFF,TGCAGCGTGGGGGGACTTTACTACAATGAGCAGTTCTTC
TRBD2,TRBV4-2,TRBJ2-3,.,CASSPLLAGVTDTQYF,TGTGCCAGCAGCCCCCTACTAGCGGGAGTTACAGATACGCAGTATTTT
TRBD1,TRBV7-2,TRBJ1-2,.,CASSSLDRVGYGYTF,TGTGCCAGCAGCTCCCTCGACAGGGTAGGATATGGCTACACCTTC
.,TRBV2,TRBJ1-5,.,CASGAPERNQPQHF,TGTGCCAGTGGGGCCCCAGAACGCAATCAGCCCCAGCATTTT
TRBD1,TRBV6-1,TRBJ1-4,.,CASSDRDRAPFDEKLFF,TGTGCCAGCAGTGATAGGGACAGGGCCCCCTTTGATGAAAAACTGTTTTTT
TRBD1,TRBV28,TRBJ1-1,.,CASSFHPQGATEAFF,TGTGCCAGCAGTTTTCACCCGCAGGGGGCCACTGAAGCTTTCTTT
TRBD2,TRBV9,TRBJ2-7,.,CASSASSGSYEQYF,TGTGCCAGCAGCGCCTCTAGCGGCTCCTACGAGCAGTACTTC
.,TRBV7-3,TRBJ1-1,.,CASSLTGGPPVENTEAFF,TGTGCCAGCAGCTTAACGGGAGGGCCTCCCGTAGAGAACACTGAAGCTTTCTTT
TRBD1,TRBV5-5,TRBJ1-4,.,CASTFLGQTNEKLFF,TGTGCCAGCACTTTCCTGGGACAGACTAATGAAAAACTGTTTTTT
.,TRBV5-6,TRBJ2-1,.,CASSPDRASYNEQFF,TGTGCCAGCAGCCCGGACAGAGCCTCCTACAATGAGCAGTTCTTC
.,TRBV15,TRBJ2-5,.,CATSRPLMETQYF,TGTGCCACCAGCAGACCCCTAATGGAGACCCAGTACTTC
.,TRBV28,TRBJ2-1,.,CASSTIGWGRSSYNEQFF,TGTGCCAGCAGTACCATCGGCTGGGGGCGCAGCTCCTACAATGAGCAGTTCTTC
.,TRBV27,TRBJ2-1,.,CATRAGSSYNEQFF,TGTGCCACCCGAGCGGGTAGCTCCTACAATGAGCAGTTCTTC
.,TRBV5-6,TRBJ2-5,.,CASSLVHYQETQYF,TGTGCCAGCAGCTTGGTTCATTACCAAGAGACCCAGTACTTC
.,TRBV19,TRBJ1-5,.,CASSIQDSNQPQHF,TGTGCCAGTAGTATACAGGATAGCAATCAGCCCCAGCATTTT
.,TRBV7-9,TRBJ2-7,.,CASSLGGQISSYEQYF,TGTGCCAGCAGCTTAGGAGGTCAGATCAGCTCCTACGAGCAGTACTTC
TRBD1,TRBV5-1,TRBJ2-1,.,CASFHRGRRDEQFF,TGCGCCAGCTTCCACAGGGGGAGACGCGATGAGCAGTTCTTC
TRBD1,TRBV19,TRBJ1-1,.,CASSTGQGARTEAFF,TGTGCCAGTAGTACCGGACAGGGGGCGAGGACTGAAGCTTTCTTT
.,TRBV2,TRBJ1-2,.,CASSDPGQNYGYTF,TGTGCCAGCAGTGACCCAGGACAGAACTATGGCTACACCTTC
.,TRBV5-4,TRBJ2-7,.,CASSLGLVRGEQYF,TGTGCCAGCAGCTTGGGACTAGTTAGAGGCGAGCAGTACTTC
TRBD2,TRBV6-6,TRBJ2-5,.,CASSYLLADSQETQYF,TGTGCCAGCAGTTACTTACTAGCGGACTCCCAAGAGACCCAGTACTTC
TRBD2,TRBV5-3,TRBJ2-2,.,CARSLSGGGYGAWTGELFF,TGTGCCAGAAGCTTGAGCGGGGGGGGGTACGGGGCCTGGACCGGGGAGCTGTTTTTT
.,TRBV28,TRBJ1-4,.,CASRPGVLYEKLFF,TGTGCCAGCAGACCCGGGGTTCTCTATGAAAAACTGTTTTTT
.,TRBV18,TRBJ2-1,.,CASQDSIYNEQFF,TGTGCCAGCCAGGACAGCATATACAATGAGCAGTTCTTC
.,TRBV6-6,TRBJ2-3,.,CASRRQRSTDTQYF,TGTGCCAGCAGGCGACAGCGAAGCACAGATACGCAGTATTTT
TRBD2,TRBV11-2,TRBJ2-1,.,CASSLAAAGGAGFNEQFF,TGTGCCAGCAGCTTAGCGGCAGCGGGGGGCGCCGGGTTCAATGAGCAGTTCTTC
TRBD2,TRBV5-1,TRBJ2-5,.,CASSPPWAGGTQYF,TGCGCCAGCAGCCCCCCCTGGGCGGGAGGGACCCAGTACTTC
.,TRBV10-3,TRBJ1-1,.,CAISERSIEAFF,TGTGCCATCAGTGAGAGGAGTATTGAAGCTTTCTTT
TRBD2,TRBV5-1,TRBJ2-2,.,CASSFEGPGLAGIGELFF,TGCGCCAGCAGCTTTGAGGGGCCGGGACTAGCGGGTATCGGGGAGCTGTTTTTT
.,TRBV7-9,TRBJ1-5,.,CASSSSGSQPQHF,TGTGCCAGCAGCTCAAGCGGGAGTCAGCCCCAGCATTTT
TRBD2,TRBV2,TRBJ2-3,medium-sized,CASSAGLATDTQYF,TGTGCCAGCAGTGCAGGACTAGCGACAGATACGCAGTATTTT
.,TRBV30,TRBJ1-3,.,CAWSRVRLTDRNTIYF,TGTGCCTGGAGTCGGGTTCGACTAACAGATCGGAACACCATATATTTT
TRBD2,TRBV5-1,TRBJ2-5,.,CASSPELAGGSETQYF,TGCGCCAGCAGCCCTGAACTCGCGGGGGGGTCAGAGACCCAGTACTTC
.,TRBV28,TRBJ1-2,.,CASSLGPVGYTF,TGTGCCAGCAGTTTAGGGCCCGTGGGCTACACCTTC
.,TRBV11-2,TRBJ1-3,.,CASSWETGAGNTIYF,TGTGCCAGCAGCTGGGAGACAGGAGCTGGAAACACCATATATTTT
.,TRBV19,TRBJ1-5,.,CASTQAGGPQHF,TGTGCCAGTACTCAGGCGGGGGGGCCCCAGCATTTT
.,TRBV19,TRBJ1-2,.,CASSIRIGTGRGYTF,TGTGCCAGTAGTATCCGGATCGGAACAGGGCGCGGCTACACCTTC
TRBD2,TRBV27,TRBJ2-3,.,CASSYPGGSTQYF,TGTGCCAGCAGTTACCCGGGGGGGAGTACGCAGTATTTT
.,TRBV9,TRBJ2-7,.,CASSRDREDYEQYF,TGTGCCAGCAGCCGAGACAGGGAGGACTACGAGCAGTACTTC
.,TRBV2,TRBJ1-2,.,CASIRGAAYGYTF,TGTGCCAGCATCCGAGGTGCAGCCTACGGCTACACCTTC
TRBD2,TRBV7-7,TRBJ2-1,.,CASSLVAGGGGEQFF,TGTGCTAGCAGCTTAGTAGCGGGGGGCGGCGGTGAGCAGTTCTTC
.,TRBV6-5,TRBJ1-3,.,CASSFQARNTIYF,TGTGCCAGCAGTTTCCAGGCTAGAAACACCATATATTTT
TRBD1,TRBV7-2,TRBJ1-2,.,CASSWDRGSLGGYTF,TGTGCCAGCAGCTGGGACAGGGGTTCCCTGGGTGGCTACACCTTC
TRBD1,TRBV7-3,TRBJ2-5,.,CASSPGTGYSQETQYF,TGTGCCAGCAGCCCCGGGACAGGGTATTCGCAAGAGACCCAGTACTTC
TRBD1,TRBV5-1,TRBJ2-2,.,CASSPQGGELFF,TGCGCCAGCAGCCCACAGGGGGGGGAGCTGTTTTTT
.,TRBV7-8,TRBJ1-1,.,CASSLNWAGERNTEAFF,TGTGCCAGCAGCTTAAATTGGGCAGGGGAGCGGAACACTGAAGCTTTCTTT
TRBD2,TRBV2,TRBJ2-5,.,CASITSAETQYF,TGTGCCAGTATAACTAGCGCCGAGACCCAGTACTTC
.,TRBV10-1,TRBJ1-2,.,CASSESGPPSGYTF,TGCGCCAGCAGTGAATCAGGCCCCCCGTCTGGCTACACCTTC
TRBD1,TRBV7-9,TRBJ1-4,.,CASSPVRGRGNEKLFF,TGTGCCAGCAGCCCCGTTAGGGGGCGAGGTAATGAAAAACTGTTTTTT
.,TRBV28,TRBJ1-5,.,CASQIRLRGQPQHF,TGTGCCAGCCAGATACGGTTAAGGGGTCAGCCCCAGCATTTT
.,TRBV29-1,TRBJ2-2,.,CSVDTGGVGELFF,TGCAGCGTTGATACAGGGGGGGTCGGGGAGCTGTTCTTT